These 29 T cell receptor beta chains came from one sample sequenced in a study of blood T cell repertoires in COVID-19. Profiling relied on immunoSEQ multiplex PCR, and the TCRdb table lists in-frame clones only, not all of them. The sample shows 300,000 to 350,000 clones, over 90% of them seen only once. Material for sequencing was PBMCs or T cells enriched from blood (not recorded which). The receptors were gathered from a woman in her thirties who had been exposed to COVID-19.

The rearrangement uses TRBV3-1 (or the pseudogene TRBV3-2) and TRBJ2-5, with D unresolved. Germline V gene sequence: CDR1 LGHDT, CDR2 YNNKEL (reference sequence). The CDR3 totals 15 residues. Trimming pared 5 bases from V and 0 bases from J, leaving 13 bases between. CDR3 sequence reads: CASSDSLVYQETQYF. The CDR3 DNA sequence: TGTGCCAGCAGCGACTCCTTGGTGTACCAAGAGACCCAGTACTTC.

The rearrangement links TRBV4-1 to TRBJ2-2, with TRBD1 identical over 7 bases. The V and J ends lost 4 bases and 0 bases, in that order; junction bases with no gene match: 5. CDR3 size: 16 residues. CDR1 and CDR2 from the germline V gene are MGHRA and YSYEKL. The CDR3 region has the DNA TGCGCCAGCAGCCTTATGGGACAGTCGAACACCGGGGAGCTGTTTTTT. Encoded protein: CASSLMGQSNTGELFF.

The chain employs TRBV5-5 and TRBJ1-4, with D uncertain. CDR3 size: 14 residues. In germline, CDR1 is SGHKS, CDR2 YYEKEE (reference sequence). Trimming took 0 bases from V and 4 from J, leaving 7 bases between them. CDR3 in DNA: TGTGCCAGCAGCTTGGGGCAGGTTAATGAAAAACTGTTTTTT. It translates to CASSLGQVNEKLFF.

The J gene is TRBJ2-1, the V gene TRBV5-1, with TRBD2 identical over 7 bases. The CDR3 runs 15 residues. Trimming at V came to 0 bases and at J to 4 bases, leaving 4 bases not matched to a gene. CDR1 SGHRS and CDR2 YFSETQ come from the germline V gene. The CDR3 here is CASSLGSGGYNEQFF. CDR3 bases: TGCGCCAGCAGCTTGGGATCGGGGGGTTACAATGAGCAGTTCTTC.

The J gene is TRBJ1-2, the V gene TRBV5-5; D uncertain. This CDR3 comprises 14 residues. V gave up 4 bases and J gave up 1 base, with 11 bases separating them. Germline values: CDR1 SGHKS, CDR2 YYEKEE (reference sequence). The CDR3 DNA reads TGTGCCAGCAGCCGGGAAGACATTAACTATGGCTACACCTTC. Its protein product is CASSREDINYGYTF.

This clone came up a few times. The chain links TRBV7-2 to TRBJ1-2; 9 bases are shared with TRBD1. This CDR3 has 14 amino acids. Germline V gives CDR1 SGHTA, CDR2 FQGNSA. V trimming: 5 bases; J trimming: 2 bases; junction bases outside the gene matches: 3. CDR3 loop: CASSLGTGNYGYTF. The CDR3 bases are TGTGCCAGCAGCCTAGGGACAGGGAACTATGGCTACACCTTC.

CDR3 DNA sequence: TGTGCCAGCAGCCAAGTTAGCGGGGGGGAGAGAGAGCAGTACTTC. It encodes CASSQVSGGEREQYF. V usage is TRBV4-2 and J usage is TRBJ2-7, with 11 bases matching TRBD2. The V gene's germline CDR1 is LGHNA and CDR2 YNFKEQ. The V and J ends lost 1 base and 7 bases, in that order; junction bases with no gene match: 6. The CDR3 extends over 15 amino acids.

The CDR3 region is CASSQAAGGPYEQYF. The CDR3 DNA sequence: TGTGCCAGCAGCCAAGCTGCGGGGGGGCCCTACGAGCAGTACTTC. The V gene is TRBV3-1 (or the pseudogene TRBV3-2), the J gene TRBJ2-7, with TRBD2 matching 9 bases. This CDR3 region has 15 residues. In germline, CDR1 is LGHDT, CDR2 YNNKEL (reference sequence). With V trimmed by 1 base and J by 2 bases, 3 bases remained unmatched.

This rearrangement joins TRBV29-1 to TRBJ1-2; 8 bases map to TRBD1. Germline CDR1 is SQVTM and CDR2 is ANQGSEA. This CDR3 region has 13 residues. The V segment lost 6 bases and the J segment 4 bases; nucleotides outside the gene matches: 7. The CDR3 here is CSVGTGRAYGYTF. CDR3 nucleotides: TGCAGCGTCGGGACAGGTCGGGCCTATGGCTACACCTTC. Looking up the rest from reference TRBV29-1 and TRBJ1-2 gives the full variable domain: SAVISQKPSRDICQRGTSLTIQCQVDSQVTMMFWYRQQPGQSLTLIATANQGSEATYESGFVIDKFPISRPNLTFSTLTVSNMSPEDSSIYLCSVGTGRAYGYTFGSGTRLTVV.

V gene TRBV14 combines with J gene TRBJ2-4; tentative D call: TRBD1 (6 bases). The germline gives CDR1 SGHDN, CDR2 FVKESK. The CDR3 contains 15 residues. Trimming took off 1 base at V and 8 bases at J, with 15 bases between the two ends. Here the CDR3 reads CASSQGPTGSYIQYF. CDR3 nucleotides: TGTGCCAGCAGCCAAGGGCCAACAGGGTCATACATTCAGTACTTC. Based on the CDR3 plus reference TRBV14 and TRBJ2-4, the full variable domain is EAGVTQFPSHSVIEKGQTVTLRCDPISGHDNLYWYRRVMGKEIKFLLHFVKESKQDESGMPNNRFLAERTGGTYSTLKVQPAELEDSGVYFCASSQGPTGSYIQYFGAGTRLSVL.

The chain uses TRBV7-2 and TRBJ1-4, with D uncertain. This CDR3 region has 14 residues. Trimming cost V 1 base and J 1 base, with 4 bases left between them. The V gene's germline CDR1 is SGHTA and CDR2 FQGNSA. The CDR3 DNA is TGTGCCAGCAGCTTAGGCAGAACTAATGAAAAACTGTTTTTT. It translates to CASSLGRTNEKLFF.

The chain uses TRBV5-1 and TRBJ2-5; the match to TRBD2 covers 8 bases. This CDR3 is 15 amino acids long. The trim removed 0 bases at V and 4 bases at J, leaving 5 bases unmatched. Germline V gives CDR1 SGHRS, CDR2 YFSETQ. The CDR3 DNA sequence: TGCGCCAGCAGCTTGGGAGACGGGGGGGCAGAGACCCAGTACTTC. Translating it yields CASSLGDGGAETQYF.

With respect to this clone: Other DNA variants within this sample encode the same CDR3. The J gene is TRBJ1-2, the V gene TRBV2; 7 nucleotides line up with TRBD1. Trimming cost V 6 bases and J 8 bases; bases outside gene matches: 6. The CDR3 runs to 12 residues. From germline, CDR1 is SNHLY and CDR2 FYNNEI. The CDR3 DNA sequence: TGTGCCAGCAGCGTCGACAGGGACGGCTACACCTTC. It specifies CASSVDRDGYTF.

This chain uses TRBV5-8 with TRBJ2-7; no firm D call. The CDR3 has 15 residues. The germline V gene has CDR1 SGHTS and CDR2 YDEGEE. Trimming took 5 bases from V and 2 from J, leaving 17 bases between them. The CDR3 reads CASSTLGVLTYEQYF. The CDR3, as DNA: TGTGCCAGCAGTACCCTAGGCGTCCTAACCTACGAGCAGTACTTC. Full variable domain (rest looked up from reference TRBV5-8 and TRBJ2-7): EAGVTQSPTHLIKTRGQQATLRCSPISGHTSVYWYQQALGLGLQFLLWYDEGEERNRGNFPPRFSGRQFPNYSSELNVNALELEDSALYLCASSTLGVLTYEQYFGPGTRLTVT.

The chain links TRBV4-1 to TRBJ2-1; 8 bases map to TRBD2. Trimming cost V 4 bases and J 11 bases; bases outside gene matches: 10. The CDR3 extends over 14 amino acids. The germline CDR1 and CDR2 sequences are MGHRA and YSYEKL. The CDR3: CASSPWTSRSQQFF. The CDR3 coding sequence is TGCGCCAGCAGCCCCTGGACTAGCAGATCCCAGCAGTTCTTC.

The sample holds one count of this clone. CDR3 bases: TGTGCCAGCAGCTCTGGCGCGGCTCAAGACACTGAAGCTTTCTTT. Its protein is CASSSGAAQDTEAFF. V gene TRBV11-1 combines with J gene TRBJ1-1; D not resolved. Germline V CDR1 and CDR2: SGHAT, FQDESV (reference sequence). Deletions cut 4 bases from V and 3 bases from J, with 15 bases between. CDR3 length: 15 residues.

The chain is built from TRBV6-4 and TRBJ2-2; D gene ambiguous. The ends were cut back, 7 bases at V and 4 bases at J, with 19 bases in the middle. Germline V gene data show CDR1 as MRHNA and CDR2 as SNTAGT. This CDR3 has 16 residues. The CDR3 here is CASKSGSSLPTGELFF. The CDR3 bases are TGTGCCAGCAAATCCGGGTCCTCCCTTCCCACCGGGGAGCTGTTTTTT.

The chain carries TRBV7-8 and TRBJ1-6; D gene uncertain. Germline assignment: CDR1 SGHVS and CDR2 FQNEAQ. V was clipped by 1 base and J by 9 bases, with 7 bases between them. The CDR3 has 13 amino acids. The CDR3 coding sequence is TGTGCCAGCAGCTTAGTGCGGGGTTCACCCCTCCACTTT. It translates to CASSLVRGSPLHF.

The chain combines TRBV5-1 with TRBJ1-2, with TRBD1 identical over 7 bases. Germline CDR1 reads SGHRS; CDR2 reads YFSETQ. J was trimmed by 6 bases and V by 2 bases; bases with no gene match: 4. The CDR3 is 13 residues long. For the CDR3, the DNA is TGCGCCAGCAGCTTATCAGGGGGACATGGCTACACCTTC. It translates to CASSLSGGHGYTF.

A single count supports this clone. The chain links TRBV5-5 to TRBJ1-5, with D tentatively TRBD1 (5 bases). From germline, CDR1 is SGHKS and CDR2 YYEKEE (reference sequence). This CDR3 region has 16 residues. The V gene lost 0 bases and the J gene lost 4 bases, with 14 bases spanning the gap. This CDR3 is CASSLVPGAGNQPQHF. The CDR3 DNA reads as TGTGCCAGCAGCTTGGTACCCGGCGCAGGGAATCAGCCCCAGCATTTT.

The gene calls are TRBV7-8 and TRBJ1-1, with D hard to call. Trimming left V 7 bases short and J 5 bases short, with 17 bases between. Germline lookup yields CDR1 SGHVS and CDR2 FQNEAQ. The length of the CDR3 is 14 residues. The CDR3 DNA reads as TGTGCCAGCACCACGGGAAACTTTATTACTGAAGCTTTCTTT. The encoded protein is CASTTGNFITEAFF.

This clone has a handful of counts. The chain joins TRBV5-1 to TRBJ2-5, with D perhaps TRBD2 (5 bases). This CDR3 region has 13 residues. The germline gives CDR1 SGHRS, CDR2 YFSETQ. V lost 0 bases, J lost 7 bases, and 10 bases lay in between. The CDR3 DNA is TGCGCCAGCAGCTTGGCGACCGAGGGGACCCAGTACTTC. Amino acid sequence: CASSLATEGTQYF. The full variable domain, with the rest looked up from reference TRBV5-1 and TRBJ2-5, is KAGVTQTPRYLIKTRGQQVTLSCSPISGHRSVSWYQQTPGQGLQFLFEYFSETQRNKGNFPGRFSGRQFSNSRSEMNVSTLELGDSALYLCASSLATEGTQYFGPGTRLLVL.

This clone is a singleton in its sample. This chain joins TRBV18 and TRBJ2-5; TRBD2 might be the D (6 bases). The CDR3 runs 17 residues. V was pared by 3 bases and J by 9 bases, with 26 bases between. Germline-derived CDR1 and CDR2 are KGHSH and LQKENI. DNA for the CDR3: TGTGCCAGCTCACCCGGGGGAGTAGCGGCCCTCCTAAGGGCCCAGTACTTC. Protein product: CASSPGGVAALLRAQYF.

The CDR3 region has the DNA TGTGCCACTGGGACGGGAGAGGGAGGCTACACCTTC. Residues: CATGTGEGGYTF. V usage is TRBV24-1 and J usage is TRBJ1-2; D possibly corresponds to TRBD1 (5 bases). The germline gives CDR1 KGHDR, CDR2 SFDVKD. The germline V and J ends were trimmed by 10 bases and 8 bases, with 16 bases remaining between them. The CDR3 consists of 12 residues.

The chain recombines TRBV7-9 with TRBJ2-7, with 9 nucleotides matching TRBD1. This CDR3 contains 17 residues. V was pared by 5 bases and J by 3 bases, with 14 bases of the junction left unmatched. The germline V gene has CDR1 SEHNR and CDR2 FQNEAQ (reference sequence). The CDR3 region is CASSPIPRGTGIYEQYF. The DNA of the CDR3 is TGTGCCAGCAGCCCTATCCCCCGCGGGACAGGGATCTACGAGCAGTACTTC.

This chain joins TRBV9 and TRBJ2-1, with 8 nucleotides matching TRBD2. The CDR3 has 12 amino acids. CDR1 SGDLS and CDR2 YYNGEE come from the germline V gene. V lost 0 bases and J lost 10; bases outside the gene matches: 0. The CDR3 DNA sequence: TGTGCCAGCAGCGTAGAGCGGGGGGAGCAGTTCTTC. Protein sequence: CASSVERGEQFF.

The chain recombines TRBV11-1 with TRBJ1-2; D gene uncertain. This CDR3 is 16 amino acids long. Germline CDR1 is SGHAT and CDR2 is FQDESV (reference sequence). V was pared by 1 base and J by 8 bases, with 20 bases between. The CDR3, as DNA: TGTGCCAGCAGCTTAGGGGCCAGCTCCGCCCAAGGAGGCTACACCTTC. Its protein is CASSLGASSAQGGYTF.

This chain's CDR3 is CASSVTISGGPSYNEQFF. CDR3 coding DNA: TGTGCCAGCAGCGTAACGATTAGCGGGGGGCCGTCCTACAATGAGCAGTTCTTC. The V call is TRBV9, the J call TRBJ2-1, with 10 bases matching TRBD2. The CDR3 sequence is 18 residues long. J was trimmed by 1 base and V by 1 base; bases with no gene match: 8. CDR1 is SGDLS and CDR2 is YYNGEE in the germline V gene.

The chain recombines TRBV3-1 (or the pseudogene TRBV3-2) with TRBJ2-7, with unresolved D. V was pared by 4 bases and J by 1 base, with 8 bases between. The germline CDR1 and CDR2 sequences are LGHDT and YNNKEL (reference sequence). CDR3 length: 13 residues. In nucleotides, the CDR3 is TGTGCCAGCAGCCCCTTTAGTTCCTACGAGCAGTACTTC. Its translation: CASSPFSSYEQYF.